Sequencing of this TCR beta chain was carried out in a study of beta chain features in type 1 diabetes. Across the whole study: All samples combined gave roughly 100,000,000 sorted cells for examination. Whole-study results and caveats: Small HLA sub-analyses could not settle whether HLA shapes TCRB rearrangement. Among patients, naive, central memory and Treg TCRB repertoires appeared more similar than among healthy donors. Moderately but significantly shorter TCRB CDR3s were found in Type 1 diabetes patients in all four CD4+ subsets.

About this clone: Its antigen is unknown.

V lost 7 bases to trimming and J lost 1 base; unmatched junction nucleotides: 13. CDR1 SGHNT and CDR2 YYREEE come from the germline V gene (reference sequence). This CDR3 has 16 amino acids. What was sequenced were expressed TCRB transcripts, since all of the isolated RNA had been reverse transcribed. Method: immunoSEQ multiplex PCR; TCRdb's copy keeps in-frame clones and lacks some. This table holds around 130,000 clones, roughly 10% found once. The sample was central memory CD4+ T cells from blood. The chain carries TRBV5-4 and TRBJ1-1; 7 bases are shared with TRBD1. The source is a man aged 30-40 years with type 1 diabetes. CDR3 bases: TGTGCCAGCGGGCCGCGGACAGGTTTTGAGAACACTGAAGCTTTCTTT. This sequence encodes CASGPRTGFENTEAFF.